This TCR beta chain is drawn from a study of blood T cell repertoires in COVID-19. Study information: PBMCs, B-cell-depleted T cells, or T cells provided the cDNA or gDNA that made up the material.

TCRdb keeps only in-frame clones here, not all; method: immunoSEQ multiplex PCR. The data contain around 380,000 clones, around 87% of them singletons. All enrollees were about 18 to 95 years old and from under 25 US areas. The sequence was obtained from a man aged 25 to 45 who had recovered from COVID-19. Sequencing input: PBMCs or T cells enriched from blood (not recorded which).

The CDR3 region is CASSANSGGTLDGKLFF. As DNA, the CDR3 is TGTGCCAGCAGCGCAAATAGCGGGGGGACTCTAGACGGAAAACTGTTTTTT. J is TRBJ1-4 and V is TRBV9; D possibly corresponds to TRBD1 (5 bases). CDR1 SGDLS and CDR2 YYNGEE come from the germline V gene. This CDR3 has 17 amino acids. V was cut by 3 bases and J by 10 bases, with 25 bases left in between.